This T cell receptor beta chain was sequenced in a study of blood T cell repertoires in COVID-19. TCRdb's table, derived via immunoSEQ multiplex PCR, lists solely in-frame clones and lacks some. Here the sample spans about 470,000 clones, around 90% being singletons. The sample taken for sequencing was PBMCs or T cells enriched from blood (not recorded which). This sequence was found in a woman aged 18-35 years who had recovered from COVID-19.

DNA for the CDR3: TGTGCCAGCAGTGAAGTAGAGACAGCTGCCTACGAGCAGTACTTC. Protein sequence: CASSEVETAAYEQYF. V gene TRBV6-1 combines with J gene TRBJ2-7; perhaps TRBD1 as D (5 bases). Germline V gives CDR1 MNHNS, CDR2 SASEGT. This CDR3 spans 15 amino acids. Trimming removed 1 base from V and 2 bases from J, with 12 bases in between.